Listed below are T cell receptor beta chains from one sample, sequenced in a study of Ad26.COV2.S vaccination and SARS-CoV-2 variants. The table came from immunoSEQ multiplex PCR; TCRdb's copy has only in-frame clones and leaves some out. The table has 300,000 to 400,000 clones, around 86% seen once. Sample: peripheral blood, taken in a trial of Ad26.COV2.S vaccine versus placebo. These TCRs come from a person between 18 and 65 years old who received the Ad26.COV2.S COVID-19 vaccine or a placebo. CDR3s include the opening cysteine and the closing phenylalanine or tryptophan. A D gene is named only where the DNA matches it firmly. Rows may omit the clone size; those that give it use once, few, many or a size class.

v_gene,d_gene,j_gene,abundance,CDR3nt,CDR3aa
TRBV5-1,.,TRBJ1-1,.,TGCGCCAGCAACGAGGAAGGCACTGAAGCTTTCTTT,CASNEEGTEAFF
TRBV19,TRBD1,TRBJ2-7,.,TGTGCCAGTAGTACCACGACAGGGGGATCCTACGAGCAGTACTTC,CASSTTTGGSYEQYF
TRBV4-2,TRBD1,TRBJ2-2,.,TGTGCCAGCAGATCGACAGGGCGGGCCGGGGAGCTGTTTTTT,CASRSTGRAGELFF
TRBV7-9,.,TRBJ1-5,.,TGTGCCAGCAGCTTAGAGGGGTACCAGCGCCAGCATTTT,CASSLEGYQRQHF
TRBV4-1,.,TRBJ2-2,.,TGCGCCAGCAGCCTCACTCCCGGGTTCCTTGGGGAGCTGTTTTTT,CASSLTPGFLGELFF
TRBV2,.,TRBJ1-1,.,TGTGCCAGCAGTGTTGCTCCGAACACTGAAGCTTTCTTT,CASSVAPNTEAFF
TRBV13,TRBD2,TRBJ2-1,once,TGTGCCAGCAGCACCCGACTAGCTCGCCTCTCCTACAATGAGCAGTTCTTC,CASSTRLARLSYNEQFF
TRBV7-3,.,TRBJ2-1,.,TGTGCCAGCAGCCGGGGACCGTCGAACAATGAGCAGTTCTTC,CASSRGPSNNEQFF
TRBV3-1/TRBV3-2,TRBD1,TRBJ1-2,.,TGTGCCAGCAGCCGACTTCCCGAAATGAGGACAGGGGGCTATGGCTACACCTTC,CASSRLPEMRTGGYGYTF
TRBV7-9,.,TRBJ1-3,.,TGTGCCAGCAGCCTCGGGAACTCTGGAAACACCATATATTTT,CASSLGNSGNTIYF
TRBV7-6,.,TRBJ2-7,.,TGTGCCAGCAGCTTAGATGGGGGCAGCTCCTACGAGCAGTACTTC,CASSLDGGSSYEQYF
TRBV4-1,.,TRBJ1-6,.,TGCGCCAGCAGCCAGGACGATAATTCACCCCTCCACTTT,CASSQDDNSPLHF
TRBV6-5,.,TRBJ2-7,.,TGTGCCAGCAGTCTAGATGCCCTCTACGAGCAGTACTTC,CASSLDALYEQYF
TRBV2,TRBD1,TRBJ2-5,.,TGTGCCAGCGGATCCGACCTTCCCGGGACAGACGAAGAGACCCAGTACTTC,CASGSDLPGTDEETQYF
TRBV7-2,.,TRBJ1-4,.,TGTGCCAGCAGTCCAAAGAGGAGTATGGATGAAAAACTGTTTTTT,CASSPKRSMDEKLFF
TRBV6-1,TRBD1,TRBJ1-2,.,TGTGCCAGCAGTGGGGGGACAGGCATCTATGGCTACACCTTC,CASSGGTGIYGYTF